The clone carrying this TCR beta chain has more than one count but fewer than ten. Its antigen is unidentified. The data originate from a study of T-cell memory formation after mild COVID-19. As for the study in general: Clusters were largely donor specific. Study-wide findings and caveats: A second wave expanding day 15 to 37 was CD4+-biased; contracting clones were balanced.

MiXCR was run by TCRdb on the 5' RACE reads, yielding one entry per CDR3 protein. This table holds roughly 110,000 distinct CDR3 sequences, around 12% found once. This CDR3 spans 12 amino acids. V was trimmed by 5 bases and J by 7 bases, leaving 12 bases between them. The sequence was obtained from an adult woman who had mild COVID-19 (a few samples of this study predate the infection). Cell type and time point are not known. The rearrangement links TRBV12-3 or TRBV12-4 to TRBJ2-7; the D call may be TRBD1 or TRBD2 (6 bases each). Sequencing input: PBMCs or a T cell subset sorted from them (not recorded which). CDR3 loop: CASSRRGTEQYF. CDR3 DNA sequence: TGTGCCAGCAGTCGACGGGGGACAGAGCAGTACTTC.